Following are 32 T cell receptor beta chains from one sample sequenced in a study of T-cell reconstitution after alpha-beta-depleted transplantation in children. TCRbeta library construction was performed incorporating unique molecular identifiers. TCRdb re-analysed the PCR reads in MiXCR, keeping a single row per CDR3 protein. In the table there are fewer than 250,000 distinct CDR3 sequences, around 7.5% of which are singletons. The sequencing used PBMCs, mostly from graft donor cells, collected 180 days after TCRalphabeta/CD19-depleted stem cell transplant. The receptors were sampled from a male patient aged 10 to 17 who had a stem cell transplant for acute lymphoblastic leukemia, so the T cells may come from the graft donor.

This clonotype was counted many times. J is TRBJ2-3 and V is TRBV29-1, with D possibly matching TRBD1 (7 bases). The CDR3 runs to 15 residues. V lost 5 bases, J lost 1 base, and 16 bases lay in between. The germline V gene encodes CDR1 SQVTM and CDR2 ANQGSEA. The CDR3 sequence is CSVPRGQGGTDTQYF. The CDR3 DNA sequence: TGCAGCGTTCCCCGGGGGCAGGGGGGCACAGATACGCAGTATTTT.

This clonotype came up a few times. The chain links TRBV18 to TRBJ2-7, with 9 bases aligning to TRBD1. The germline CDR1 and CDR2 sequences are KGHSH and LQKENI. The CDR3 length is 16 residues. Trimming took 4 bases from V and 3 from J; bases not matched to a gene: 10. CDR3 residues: CASSLTPGTGNYEQYF. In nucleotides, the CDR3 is TGTGCCAGCTCACTCACGCCCGGGACAGGGAACTACGAGCAGTACTTC.

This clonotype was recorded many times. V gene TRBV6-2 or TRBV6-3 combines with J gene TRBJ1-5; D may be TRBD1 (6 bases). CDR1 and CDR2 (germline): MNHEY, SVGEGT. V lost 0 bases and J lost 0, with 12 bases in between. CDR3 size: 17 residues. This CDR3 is CASSYSMGGLSNQPQHF. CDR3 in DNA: TGTGCCAGCAGTTACTCGATGGGGGGGCTTAGCAATCAGCCCCAGCATTTT.

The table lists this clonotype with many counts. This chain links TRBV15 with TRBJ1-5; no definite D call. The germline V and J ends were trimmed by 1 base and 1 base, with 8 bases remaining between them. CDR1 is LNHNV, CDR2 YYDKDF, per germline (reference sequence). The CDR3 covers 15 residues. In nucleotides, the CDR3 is TGTGCCACCAGCAGAGGCTACGACAGCAATCAGCCCCAGCATTTT. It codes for CATSRGYDSNQPQHF.

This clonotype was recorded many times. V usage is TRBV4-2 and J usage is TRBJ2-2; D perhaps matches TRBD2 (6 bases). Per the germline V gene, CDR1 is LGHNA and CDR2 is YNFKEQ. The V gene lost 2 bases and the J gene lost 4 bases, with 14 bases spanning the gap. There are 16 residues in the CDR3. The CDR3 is CASSQIELATTGELFF. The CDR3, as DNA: TGTGCCAGCAGCCAAATTGAACTAGCAACCACCGGGGAGCTGTTTTTT.

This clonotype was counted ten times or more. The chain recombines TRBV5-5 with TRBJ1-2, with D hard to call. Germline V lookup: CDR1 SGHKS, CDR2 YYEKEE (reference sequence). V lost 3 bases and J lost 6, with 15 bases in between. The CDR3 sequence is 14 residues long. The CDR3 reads CASSSPGVMDGYTF. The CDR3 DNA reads TGTGCCAGCAGCTCCCCCGGGGTAATGGATGGCTACACCTTC.

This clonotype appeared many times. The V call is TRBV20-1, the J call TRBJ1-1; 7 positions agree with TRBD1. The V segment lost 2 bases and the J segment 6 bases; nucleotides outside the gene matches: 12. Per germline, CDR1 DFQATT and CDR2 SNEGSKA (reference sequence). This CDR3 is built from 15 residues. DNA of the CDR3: TGCAGTGCTAGACCATACCGGGACAGTGGCGCTGAAGCTTTCTTT. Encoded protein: CSARPYRDSGAEAFF.

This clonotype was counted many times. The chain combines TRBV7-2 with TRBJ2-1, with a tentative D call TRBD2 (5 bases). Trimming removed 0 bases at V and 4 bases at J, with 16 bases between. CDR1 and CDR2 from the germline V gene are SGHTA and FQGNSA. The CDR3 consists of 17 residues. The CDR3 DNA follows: TGTGCCAGCAGCTTAGCCCCGGGCGGGCCTCCATACAATGAGCAGTTCTTC. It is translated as CASSLAPGGPPYNEQFF.

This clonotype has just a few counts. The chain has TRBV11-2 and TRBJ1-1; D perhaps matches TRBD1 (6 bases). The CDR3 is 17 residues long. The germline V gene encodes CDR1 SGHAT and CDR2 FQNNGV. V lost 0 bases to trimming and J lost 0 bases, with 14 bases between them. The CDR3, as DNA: TGTGCCAGCAGCTTAGATTGGTCAGGGACAATGAACACTGAAGCTTTCTTT. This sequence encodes CASSLDWSGTMNTEAFF.

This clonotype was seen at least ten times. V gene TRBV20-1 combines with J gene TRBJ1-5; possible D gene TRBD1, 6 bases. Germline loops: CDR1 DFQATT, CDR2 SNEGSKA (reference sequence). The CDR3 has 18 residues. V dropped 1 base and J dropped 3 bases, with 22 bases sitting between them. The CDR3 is CSARVPRQEPPYNQPQHF. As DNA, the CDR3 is TGCAGTGCTAGAGTTCCAAGACAGGAGCCTCCCTACAATCAGCCCCAGCATTTT.

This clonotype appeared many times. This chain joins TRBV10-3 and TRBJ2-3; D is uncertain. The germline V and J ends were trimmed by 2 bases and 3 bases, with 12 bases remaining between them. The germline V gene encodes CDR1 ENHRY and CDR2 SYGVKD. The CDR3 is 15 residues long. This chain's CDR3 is CAISEETTRTDTQYF. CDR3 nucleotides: TGTGCCATCAGTGAGGAAACGACCAGGACAGATACGCAGTATTTT.

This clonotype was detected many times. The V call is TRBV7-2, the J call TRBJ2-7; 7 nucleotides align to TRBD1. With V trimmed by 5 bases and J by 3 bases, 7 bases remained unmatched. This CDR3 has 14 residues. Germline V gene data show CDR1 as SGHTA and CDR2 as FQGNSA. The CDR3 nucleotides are TGTGCCAGCAGCCCAGGGACAGCGAACTACGAGCAGTACTTC. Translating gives CASSPGTANYEQYF.

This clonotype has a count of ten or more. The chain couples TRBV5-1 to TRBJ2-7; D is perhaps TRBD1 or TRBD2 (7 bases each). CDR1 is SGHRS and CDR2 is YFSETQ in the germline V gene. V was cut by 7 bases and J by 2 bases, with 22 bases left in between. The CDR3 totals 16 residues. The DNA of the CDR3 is TGCGCCAGCCATCCTAGGGGGCCAGGGGGGGCCTACGAGCAGTACTTC. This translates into CASHPRGPGGAYEQYF. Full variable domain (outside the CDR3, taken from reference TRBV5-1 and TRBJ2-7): KAGVTQTPRYLIKTRGQQVTLSCSPISGHRSVSWYQQTPGQGLQFLFEYFSETQRNKGNFPGRFSGRQFSNSRSEMNVSTLELGDSALYLCASHPRGPGGAYEQYFGPGTRLTVT.

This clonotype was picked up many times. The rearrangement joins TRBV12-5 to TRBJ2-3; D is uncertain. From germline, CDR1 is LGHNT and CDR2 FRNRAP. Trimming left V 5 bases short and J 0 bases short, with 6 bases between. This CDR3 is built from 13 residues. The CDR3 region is CASGGISTDTQYF. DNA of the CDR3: TGTGCTAGTGGTGGCATTAGCACAGATACGCAGTATTTT.

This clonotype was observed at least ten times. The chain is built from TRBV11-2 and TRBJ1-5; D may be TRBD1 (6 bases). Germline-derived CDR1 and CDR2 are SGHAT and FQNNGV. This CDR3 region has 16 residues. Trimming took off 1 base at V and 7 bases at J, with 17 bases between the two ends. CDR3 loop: CASSLGFDRSRQPQHF. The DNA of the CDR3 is TGTGCCAGCAGCTTAGGATTCGACAGGTCAAGACAGCCCCAGCATTTT.

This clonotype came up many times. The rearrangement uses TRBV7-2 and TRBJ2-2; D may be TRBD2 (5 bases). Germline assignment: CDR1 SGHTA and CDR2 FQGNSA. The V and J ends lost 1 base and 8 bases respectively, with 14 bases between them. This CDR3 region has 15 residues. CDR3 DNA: TGTGCCAGCAGCTTAGAGGGAGTCCGGAAAGGGGAGCTGTTTTTT. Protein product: CASSLEGVRKGELFF.

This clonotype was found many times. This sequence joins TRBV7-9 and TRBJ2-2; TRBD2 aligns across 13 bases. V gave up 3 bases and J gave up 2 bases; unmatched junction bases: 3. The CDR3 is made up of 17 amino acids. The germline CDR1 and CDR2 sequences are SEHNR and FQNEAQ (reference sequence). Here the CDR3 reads CASSFEGLAGNTGELFF. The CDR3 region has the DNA TGTGCCAGCAGCTTCGAGGGACTAGCGGGAAACACCGGGGAGCTGTTTTTT. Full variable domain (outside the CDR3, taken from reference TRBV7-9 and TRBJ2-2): DTGVSQNPRHKITKRGQNVTFRCDPISEHNRLYWYRQTLGQGPEFLTYFQNEAQLEKSRLLSDRFSAERPKGSFSTLEIQRTEQGDSAMYLCASSFEGLAGNTGELFFGEGSRLTVL.

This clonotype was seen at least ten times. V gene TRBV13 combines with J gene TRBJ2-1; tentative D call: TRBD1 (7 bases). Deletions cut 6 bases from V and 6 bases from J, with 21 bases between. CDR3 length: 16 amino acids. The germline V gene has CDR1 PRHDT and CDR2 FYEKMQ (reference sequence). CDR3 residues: CASRASRGDLSNEQFF. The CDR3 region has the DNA TGTGCCAGCAGGGCAAGCAGGGGGGACCTTTCCAATGAGCAGTTCTTC.

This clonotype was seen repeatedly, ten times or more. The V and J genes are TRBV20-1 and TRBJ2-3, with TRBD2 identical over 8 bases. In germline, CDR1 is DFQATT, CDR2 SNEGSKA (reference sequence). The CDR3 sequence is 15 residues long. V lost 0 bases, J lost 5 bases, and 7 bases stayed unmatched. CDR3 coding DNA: TGCAGTGCTAGAGAATGGGGCGGGAGGATAGATACGCAGTATTTT. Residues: CSAREWGGRIDTQYF.

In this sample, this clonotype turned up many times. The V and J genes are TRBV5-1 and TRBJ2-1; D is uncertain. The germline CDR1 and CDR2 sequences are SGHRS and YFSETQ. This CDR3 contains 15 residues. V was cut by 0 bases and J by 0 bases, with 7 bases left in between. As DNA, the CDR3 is TGCGCCAGCAGCTTGGGGGGTGGCTCCTACAATGAGCAGTTCTTC. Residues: CASSLGGGSYNEQFF.

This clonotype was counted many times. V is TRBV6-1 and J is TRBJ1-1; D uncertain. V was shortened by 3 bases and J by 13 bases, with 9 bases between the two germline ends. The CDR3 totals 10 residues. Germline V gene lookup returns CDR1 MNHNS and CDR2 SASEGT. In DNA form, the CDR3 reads TGTGCCAGCAGTGAGCTTCTTGGTTTCTTT. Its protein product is CASSELLGFF.

The CDR3 sequence is CASSDWEKARADEQFF. CDR3 sequence (DNA): TGTGCCAGCAGTGATTGGGAAAAGGCCAGGGCAGATGAGCAGTTCTTC. The rearrangement links TRBV6-1 to TRBJ2-1, with D possibly being TRBD1 (5 bases). The germline CDR1 and CDR2 sequences are MNHNS and SASEGT. Trimming cost V 3 bases and J 8 bases, with 20 bases left between them. The CDR3 totals 16 residues.

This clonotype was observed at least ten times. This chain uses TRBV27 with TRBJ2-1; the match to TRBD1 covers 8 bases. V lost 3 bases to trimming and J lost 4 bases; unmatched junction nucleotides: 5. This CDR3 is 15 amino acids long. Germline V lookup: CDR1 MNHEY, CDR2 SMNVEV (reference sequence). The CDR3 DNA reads TGTGCCAGCAGTTTTTACAGGGGGAAGTACAATGAGCAGTTCTTC. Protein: CASSFYRGKYNEQFF.

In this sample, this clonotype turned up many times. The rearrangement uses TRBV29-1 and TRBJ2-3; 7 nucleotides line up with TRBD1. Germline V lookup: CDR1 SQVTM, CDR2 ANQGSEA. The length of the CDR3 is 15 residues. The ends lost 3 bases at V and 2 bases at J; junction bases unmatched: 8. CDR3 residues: CSVDFTGDPTDTQYF. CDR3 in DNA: TGCAGCGTTGATTTCACAGGGGATCCCACAGATACGCAGTATTTT.

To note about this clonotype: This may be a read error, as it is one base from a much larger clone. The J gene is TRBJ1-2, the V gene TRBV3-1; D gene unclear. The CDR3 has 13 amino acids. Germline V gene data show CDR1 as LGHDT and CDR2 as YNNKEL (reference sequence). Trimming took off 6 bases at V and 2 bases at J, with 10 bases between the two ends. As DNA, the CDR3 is TGTGCCAGCAGGGCCGTACAGAACTATGGCTACACCTTC. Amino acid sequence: CASRAVQNYGYTF.

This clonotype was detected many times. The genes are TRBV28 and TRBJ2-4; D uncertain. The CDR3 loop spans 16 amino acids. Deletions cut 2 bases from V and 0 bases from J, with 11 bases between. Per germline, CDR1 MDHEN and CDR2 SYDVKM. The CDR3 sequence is CASSLPGATAKNIQYF. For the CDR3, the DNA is TGTGCCAGCAGTTTACCCGGCGCCACAGCCAAAAACATTCAGTACTTC.

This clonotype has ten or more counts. As DNA, the CDR3 is TGTGCCAGCACCCGGGACAGGAGGAAGACCCAGTACTTC. It is translated as CASTRDRRKTQYF. The chain is built from TRBV28 and TRBJ2-5; 8 bases are shared with TRBD1. The CDR3 loop spans 13 amino acids. V shed 7 bases and J 6 bases; nucleotides not matched to a gene: 7. Germline CDR1 reads MDHEN; CDR2 reads SYDVKM.

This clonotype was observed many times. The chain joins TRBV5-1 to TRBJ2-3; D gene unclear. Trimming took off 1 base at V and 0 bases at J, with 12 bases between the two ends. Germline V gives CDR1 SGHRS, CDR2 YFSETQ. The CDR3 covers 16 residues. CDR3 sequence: CASSLRLHPSTDTQYF. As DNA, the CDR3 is TGCGCCAGCAGCTTGAGGCTACATCCTAGCACAGATACGCAGTATTTT.

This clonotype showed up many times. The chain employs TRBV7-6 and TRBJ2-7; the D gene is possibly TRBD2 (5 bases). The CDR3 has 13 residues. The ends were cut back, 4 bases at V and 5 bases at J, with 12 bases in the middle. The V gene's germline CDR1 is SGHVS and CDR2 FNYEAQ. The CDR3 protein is CASSSYGKNEQYF. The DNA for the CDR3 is TGTGCCAGCAGCTCTTACGGGAAAAACGAGCAGTACTTC.

The CDR3 sequence is CASSQTGTGARGYTF. Here the CDR3 DNA reads TGTGCCAGCAGCCAAACCGGGACAGGGGCTAGAGGCTACACCTTC. The genes are TRBV16 and TRBJ1-2; 10 bases agree with TRBD1. V dropped 2 bases and J dropped 8; count of bases not matched to a gene: 8. Germline CDR1 and CDR2: KGHSY and FQNENV. The CDR3 is 15 residues long.

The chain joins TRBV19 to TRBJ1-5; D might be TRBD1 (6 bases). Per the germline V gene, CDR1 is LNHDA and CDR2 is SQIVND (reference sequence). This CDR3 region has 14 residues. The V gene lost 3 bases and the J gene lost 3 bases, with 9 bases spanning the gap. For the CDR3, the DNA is TGTGCCAGTAGTATCGGACAGTACAATCAGCCCCAGCATTTT. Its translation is CASSIGQYNQPQHF.

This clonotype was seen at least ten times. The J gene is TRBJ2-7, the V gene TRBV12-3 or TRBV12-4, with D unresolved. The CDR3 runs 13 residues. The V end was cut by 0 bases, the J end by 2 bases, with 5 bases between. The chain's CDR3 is CASSLAQAYEQYF. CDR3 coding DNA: TGTGCCAGCAGTTTAGCGCAGGCCTACGAGCAGTACTTC.